Described below is a single TCR beta chain sequence and its context. As yet, its antigen is unknown. This sample was taken from a study of naive and memory T cell subsets. Study results and limitations: Over 95% of naive TCR sequences appeared only once after error correction, unlike memory subsets. In CD4 and CD8 cells, diversity dropped from naive through EMRA. Expression changes during T cell differentiation may affect RNA-based TCR counts.

In germline, CDR1 is SNHLY, CDR2 FYNNEI. The CDR3 is 14 residues long. The V gene end was trimmed by 6 bases and the J gene end by 7 bases; junction bases not matched to a gene: 7. Two oligonucleotides, mixed equimolar, formed the beta constant-region primer covering TRBC1 and TRBC2. Nested alpha and beta constant-region primers with the SP2 primer drove four PCR rounds on ligated cDNA. TCRdb recomputed calls from the UMI-ligation and nested PCR reads with MiXCR, one row per CDR3 protein. Among over 65,000 distinct CDR3 sequences listed, approximately 9.2% were seen once. The chain joins TRBV2 to TRBJ2-3, with 10 bases aligning to TRBD1. The receptor was derived from a human donor in good health. The sequencing input was naive CD8+ T cells from blood. CDR3 coding DNA: TGTGCCAGCAGGAAGACAGGGGGCGCACATACGCAGTATTTT. Protein product: CASRKTGGAHTQYF.